There are many counts of the clone carrying this T cell receptor beta chain. Its antigen is unidentified. Per germline, CDR1 GTSNPN and CDR2 SVGIG (reference sequence). The CDR3 loop spans 13 amino acids. With 0 bases removed from V and 0 bases from J, the gap between germline ends came to 5 bases. This sample was taken from a study of T cell repertoires in cytomegalovirus infection. In TCRdb, the reads were re-called with MiXCR into one record per CDR3 protein. The table records hundreds of thousands of distinct CDR3 sequences, roughly 10% of them present only once. Regarding the study as a whole: HLA-C-restricted CMV clonotypes gave the most frequent clonotype in two of eight donors.

This TCR was recovered from a human donor in good health (CMV status not recorded). Some clones in this sample may be carry-over from other donors' samples. The sample consisted of PBMCs. This rearrangement joins TRBV30 to TRBJ1-1; the D gene is possibly TRBD1 (5 bases). Here the CDR3 DNA reads TGTGCCTGGAGTGTGACAGTGAACACTGAAGCTTTCTTT. It specifies CAWSVTVNTEAFF.